Listed below are T cell receptor beta chains from one sample, sequenced in a study of blood T cells in healthy people across ages. TCRdb re-analysed the 5' RACE reads in MiXCR, keeping a single row per CDR3 protein. The sample consists of 600,000 or so distinct CDR3 sequences, roughly 48% of them appearing once. Sample: blood. The source of these receptors is a man older than 75 in good health. The CDR3 runs from the conserved cysteine through the conserved F or W. A D gene is named only where the DNA matches it firmly. Not every row has a clone size; where given, it reads once, few, many or a size class.

CDR3nt	CDR3aa	abundance	len	v_gene	j_gene	d_gene
TGTGCCAGCAGCCGTCTTGGTCACGAGCAGTACTTC	CASSRLGHEQYF	-	12	TRBV25-1	TRBJ2-7	-
TGCGCCAGCAGCCCGGTTGGTAGCGGCTTCCCTAGGGCCTACAATGAGCAGTTCTTC	CASSPVGSGFPRAYNEQFF	few	19	TRBV5-1	TRBJ2-1	-
TGTGCCAGCAGCTTAGATTTGGGTCAGGGCTACGAGCAGTACTTC	CASSLDLGQGYEQYF	few	15	TRBV7-2	TRBJ2-7	-
TGCAGTGCTAGGGCGGGGCTGAGCTATGGCTACACCTTC	CSARAGLSYGYTF	-	13	TRBV20-1	TRBJ1-2	-
TGTGCCAGCAGTTTAAGTGGGACAGGGGGAACCTATGAGCAGTTCTTC	CASSLSGTGGTYEQFF	-	16	TRBV28	TRBJ2-1	TRBD1
TGTGCCAGCAGTTATCGGTCAGAAGCAGATACGCAGTATTTT	CASSYRSEADTQYF	many	14	TRBV6-6	TRBJ2-3	-
TGCAGCGTTGAGGCTAGCGGCTACAATGAGCAGTTCTTC	CSVEASGYNEQFF	-	13	TRBV29-1	TRBJ2-1	TRBD2
TGTGCCAGCACTTACACCGCCAGCGGCGTCTCTGGAAACACCATATATTTT	CASTYTASGVSGNTIYF	-	17	TRBV6-6	TRBJ1-3	-
TGCGCCAGCAGCCAAGAGGGGAGCCGCTACAATGAGCAGTTCTTC	CASSQEGSRYNEQFF	-	15	TRBV4-3	TRBJ2-1	-
TGTGCCAGCAGCCACCCCGGACCGGGCACTGAAGCTTTCTTT	CASSHPGPGTEAFF	once	14	TRBV4-2	TRBJ1-1	-
TGTGCCACCAGCCATGGCGGAGACACAGATACGCAGTATTTT	CATSHGGDTDTQYF	-	14	TRBV15	TRBJ2-3	-
TGCGCCAGCAGCTTGTGGAGGGGGGAATACTACGAGCAGTACTTC	CASSLWRGEYYEQYF	-	15	TRBV5-1	TRBJ2-7	-
TGTGCCAGCAACAAACTAGCGGTGACAGATACGCAGTATTTT	CASNKLAVTDTQYF	-	14	TRBV5-6	TRBJ2-3	TRBD2
TGTGCCATCAAAGACGGGGGGGAGGCGGACACTGAAGCTTTCTTT	CAIKDGGEADTEAFF	-	15	TRBV10-3	TRBJ1-1	-
TGTGCCAGCTCAACTAGCGGGAGCTCCTACGAGCAGTACTTC	CASSTSGSSYEQYF	many	14	TRBV7-9	TRBJ2-7	TRBD2
TGCAGTGCTAGAGCTAGCGGGGACTCGGGTGAGCAGTTCTTC	CSARASGDSGEQFF	few	14	TRBV20-1	TRBJ2-1	TRBD2
TGTGCCAGCAGCCAGAGGGGACAGGGGAACACCGGGGAGCTGTTTTTT	CASSQRGQGNTGELFF	-	16	TRBV9	TRBJ2-2	TRBD1
TGTGCCAGCAGTCCCCGACTAGCGGGTCCAGATACGCAGTATTTT	CASSPRLAGPDTQYF	-	15	TRBV28	TRBJ2-3	TRBD2
TGCAGTGCTAGAGAGGCAGGGGTGGGCTATGGCTACACCTTC	CSAREAGVGYGYTF	-	14	TRBV20-1	TRBJ1-2	-
TGCGCCAGCAGCACCCTTGACGAGCAGTACTTC	CASSTLDEQYF	-	11	TRBV5-1	TRBJ2-7	-
TGTGCCGGCAGCGTAGCCGGACTCTCCGAGCAGTACTTC	CAGSVAGLSEQYF	once	13	TRBV9	TRBJ2-7	-
TGTGCCAGCAGCCGACGTGGGACTAGCGGGTACGAGCAGTACTTC	CASSRRGTSGYEQYF	-	15	TRBV4-2	TRBJ2-7	TRBD2
TGTGCCAGCTTAAATCGGGGACTTGAAGCTTTCTTT	CASLNRGLEAFF	many	12	TRBV6-5	TRBJ1-1	-